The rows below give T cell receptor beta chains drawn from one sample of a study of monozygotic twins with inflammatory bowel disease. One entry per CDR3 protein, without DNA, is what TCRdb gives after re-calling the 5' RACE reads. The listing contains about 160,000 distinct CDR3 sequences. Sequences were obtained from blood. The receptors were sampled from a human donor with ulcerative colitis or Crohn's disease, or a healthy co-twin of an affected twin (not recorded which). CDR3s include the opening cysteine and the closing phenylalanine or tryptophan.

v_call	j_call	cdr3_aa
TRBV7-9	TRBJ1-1	CASFQGSTNTEAFF
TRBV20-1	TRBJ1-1	CSALQGVYTEAFF
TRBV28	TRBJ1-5	CASSFGTQGGNQPQHF
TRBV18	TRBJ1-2	CASSPPSRERYGYTF
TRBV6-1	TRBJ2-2	CASRRGGAYTGELFF
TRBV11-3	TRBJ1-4	CASSQSRGTNEKLFF
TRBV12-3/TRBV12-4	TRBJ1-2	CASSFDRAGGYTF
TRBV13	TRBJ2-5	CASSLIGYQETQYF
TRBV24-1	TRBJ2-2	CAVRDRDRNTGELFF
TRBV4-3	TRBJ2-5	CASSRSPSGRAAETQYF
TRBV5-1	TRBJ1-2	CASSAGLDYGYTF
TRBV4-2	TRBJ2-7	CASSQASQNLALSYEQYF
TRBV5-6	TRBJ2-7	CASSFGITSSYEQYF
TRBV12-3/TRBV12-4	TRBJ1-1	CASSWAEHFLSTEAFF
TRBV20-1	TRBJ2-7	CSARGTGVYYEQYF
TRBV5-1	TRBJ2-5	CASSLAVTNGETQYF
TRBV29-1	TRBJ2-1	CSGMGGYGYNEQFF
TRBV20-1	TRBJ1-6	CSARDGGSPLHF
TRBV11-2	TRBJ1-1	CASSPRTGGNTEAFF
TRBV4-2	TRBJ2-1	CASSQDPRLAGDEQFF
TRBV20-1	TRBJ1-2	CSARDPLGTGDGYTF
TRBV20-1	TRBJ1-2	CSASEGILGGYTF
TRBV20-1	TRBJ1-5	CSARDTPRASNQPQHF
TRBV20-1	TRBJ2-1	CSARVPGGAYNEQFF
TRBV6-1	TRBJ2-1	CASRKEGNSNEQFF
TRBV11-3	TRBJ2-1	CASSLVVGVEQFF
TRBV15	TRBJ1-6	CATSRTRETNSPLYF
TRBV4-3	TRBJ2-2	CASSLLAGGVTGELSF
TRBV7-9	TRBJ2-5	CASSWTSEETQYF
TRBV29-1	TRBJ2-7	CSVEPTSGYEQYF
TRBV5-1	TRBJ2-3	CASSLALAGGGDTQYF
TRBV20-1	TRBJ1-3	CSARVQSSGNTIYF
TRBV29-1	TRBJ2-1	CSVEDGTGYPYNEQFF
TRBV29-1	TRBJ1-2	CSVEDRVGEGGYTF
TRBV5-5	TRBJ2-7	CASNLLLLLREQYF
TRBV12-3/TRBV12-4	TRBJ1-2	CASSLRAGFFSGYTF
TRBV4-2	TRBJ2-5	CASSQDGPAYSQETQYF
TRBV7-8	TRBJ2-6	CASSLGGLEGSGANVLTF
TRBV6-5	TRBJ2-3	CASSYWAGGLYTQYF
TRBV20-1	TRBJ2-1	CSAYSPGGTSRLDEQFF
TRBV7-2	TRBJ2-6	CASRWRANVLTF
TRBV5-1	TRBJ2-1	CASSLETAEYNEQFF
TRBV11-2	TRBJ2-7	CASSLVWVVGPSGEQYF
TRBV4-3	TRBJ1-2	CASSVIAVVGRGQVDGYTF
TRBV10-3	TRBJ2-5	CASNTGAQETQYF
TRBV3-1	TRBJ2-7	CASSQGRGSYEQYF
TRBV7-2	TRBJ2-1	CASSLDRAVLNEQFF
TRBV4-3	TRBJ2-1	CASSRTPWDEQFF
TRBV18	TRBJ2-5	CASSPPESQGAQETQYF
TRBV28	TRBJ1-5	CASSLQGISNQPQHF
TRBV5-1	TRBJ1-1	CASSSTGGPEEAFF
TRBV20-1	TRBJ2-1	CSASRLTGVPYNEQFF